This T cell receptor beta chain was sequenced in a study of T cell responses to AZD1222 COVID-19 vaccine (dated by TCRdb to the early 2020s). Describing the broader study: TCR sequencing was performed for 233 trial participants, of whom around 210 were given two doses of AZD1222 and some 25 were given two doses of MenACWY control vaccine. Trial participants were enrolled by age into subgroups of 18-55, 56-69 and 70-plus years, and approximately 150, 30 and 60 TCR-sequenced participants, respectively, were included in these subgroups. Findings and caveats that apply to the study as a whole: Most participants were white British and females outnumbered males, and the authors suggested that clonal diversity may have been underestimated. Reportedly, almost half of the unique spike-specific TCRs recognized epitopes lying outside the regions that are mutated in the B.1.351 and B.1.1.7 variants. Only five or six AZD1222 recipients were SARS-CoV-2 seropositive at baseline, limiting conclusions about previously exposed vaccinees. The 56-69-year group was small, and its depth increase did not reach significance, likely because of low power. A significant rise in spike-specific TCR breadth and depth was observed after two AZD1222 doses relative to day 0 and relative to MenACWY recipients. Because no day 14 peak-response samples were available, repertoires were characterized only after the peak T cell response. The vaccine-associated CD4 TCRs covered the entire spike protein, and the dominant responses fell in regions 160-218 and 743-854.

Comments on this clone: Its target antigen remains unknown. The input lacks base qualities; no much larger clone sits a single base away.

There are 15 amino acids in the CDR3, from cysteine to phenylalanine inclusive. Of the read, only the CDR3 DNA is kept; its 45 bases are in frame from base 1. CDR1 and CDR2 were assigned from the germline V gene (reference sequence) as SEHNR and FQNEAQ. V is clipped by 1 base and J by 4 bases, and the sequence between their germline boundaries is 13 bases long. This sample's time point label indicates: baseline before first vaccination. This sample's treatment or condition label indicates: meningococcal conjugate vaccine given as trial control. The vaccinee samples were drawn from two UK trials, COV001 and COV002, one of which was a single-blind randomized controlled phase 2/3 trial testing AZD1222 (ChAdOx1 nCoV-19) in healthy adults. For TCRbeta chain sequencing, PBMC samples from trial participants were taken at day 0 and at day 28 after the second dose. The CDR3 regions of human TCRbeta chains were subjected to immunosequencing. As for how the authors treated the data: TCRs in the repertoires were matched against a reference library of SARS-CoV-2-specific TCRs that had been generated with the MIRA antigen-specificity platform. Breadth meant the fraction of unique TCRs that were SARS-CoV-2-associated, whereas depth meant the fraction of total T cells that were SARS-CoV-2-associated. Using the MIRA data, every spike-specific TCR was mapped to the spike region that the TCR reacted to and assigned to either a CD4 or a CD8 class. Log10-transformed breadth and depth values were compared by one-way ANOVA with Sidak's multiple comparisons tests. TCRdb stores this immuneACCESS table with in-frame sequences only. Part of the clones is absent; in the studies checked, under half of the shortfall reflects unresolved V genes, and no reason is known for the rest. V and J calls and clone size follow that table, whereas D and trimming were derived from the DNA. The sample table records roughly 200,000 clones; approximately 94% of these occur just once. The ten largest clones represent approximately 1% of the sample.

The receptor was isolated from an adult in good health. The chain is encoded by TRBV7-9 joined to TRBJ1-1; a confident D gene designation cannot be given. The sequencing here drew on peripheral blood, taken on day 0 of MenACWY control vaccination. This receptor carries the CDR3 CASSLEGGRVTEAFF. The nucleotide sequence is TGTGCCAGCAGCTTAGAAGGAGGGAGAGTCACTGAAGCTTTCTTT.